This T cell receptor (beta chain) was sequenced during a study of blood T cell repertoires in COVID-19. Across the study: Material from acute and convalescent COVID-19 was sourced from the United States, Italy and Spain. T cells, B-cell-depleted T cells, or PBMCs supplied cDNA or gDNA.

Per the original methods: Amplification with reference gene primers provided the estimates of nucleated cell counts. The assay was immunoSEQ multiplex PCR, and TCRdb's table has in-frame clones only and misses some. V and J calls and clone size are copied from that table; D and trimming were computed from the DNA. The sample records roughly 140,000 clones, roughly 86% being singletons. With 6 bases clipped from V and 2 bases from J, the junction kept 3 bases outside the gene matches. The CDR3 is made up of 15 amino acids. CDR1 is SEHNR, CDR2 FQNEAQ, per germline (reference sequence). Sequencing input: peripheral blood. This TCR came from a human donor in a cohort sampled during active COVID-19. The rearrangement joins TRBV7-9 to TRBJ2-2, with 10 bases lining up with TRBD2. The CDR3 loop is CASSRLAGNTGELFF. The CDR3 DNA is TGTGCCAGCAGTCGACTAGCGGGTAACACCGGGGAGCTGTTTTTT.